This T cell receptor beta chain derives from a study of tumor and adjacent non-tumor tissue in lung cancer. Findings of the study overall: Tumor tissue had significantly higher TCR diversity than normal lung. Top 100 clones took a larger repertoire share in normal lung.

This sample's RNA came from whole unsorted tissue. Distant lung tissue was collected more than 3 cm away from the tumor edge. TCRbeta libraries were built with three rounds of nested PCR, modified from ARM-PCR. TCRdb reprocessed the multiplex PCR reads with MiXCR, giving one entry per CDR3 protein. The table includes roughly 75,000 distinct CDR3 sequences, about four fifths detected once. This clonotype has a single count. As yet, its antigen is unknown. A junction boundary mismatches the germline segment, possibly from a read error. CDR1 SGHAT and CDR2 FQNNGV come from the germline V gene. CDR3 length: 13 residues.

Sequencing was carried out using distant non-tumor lung tissue. The rearrangement uses TRBV11-2 and TRBJ2-5; unclear D gene. This TCR was sampled from a man between 60 and 70 years old with non-small cell lung cancer. The CDR3 loop is CASCSTREEIQCF. CDR3 DNA: TGTGCCAGCTGCTCTACAAGGGAAGAGATCCAGTGCTTC.